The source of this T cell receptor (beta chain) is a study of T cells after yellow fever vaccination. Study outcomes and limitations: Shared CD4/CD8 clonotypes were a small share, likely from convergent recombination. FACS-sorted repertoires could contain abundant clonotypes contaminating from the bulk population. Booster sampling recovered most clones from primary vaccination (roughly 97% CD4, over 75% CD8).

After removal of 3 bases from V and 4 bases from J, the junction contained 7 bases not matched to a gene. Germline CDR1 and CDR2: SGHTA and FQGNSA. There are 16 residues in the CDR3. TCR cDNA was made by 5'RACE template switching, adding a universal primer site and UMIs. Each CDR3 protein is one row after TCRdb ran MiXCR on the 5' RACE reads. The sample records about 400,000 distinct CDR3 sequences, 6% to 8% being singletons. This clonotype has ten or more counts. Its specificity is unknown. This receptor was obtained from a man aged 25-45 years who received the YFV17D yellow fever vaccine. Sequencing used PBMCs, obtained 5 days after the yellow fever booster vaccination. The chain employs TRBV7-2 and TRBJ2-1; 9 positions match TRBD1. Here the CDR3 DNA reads TGTGCCAGCAGCTTTGCCGCCGGGACAGGGTACAATGAGCAGTTCTTC. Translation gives CASSFAAGTGYNEQFF.